The following is a T cell receptor (beta chain) sequence with its context. No antigen is known for it. No much larger clonotype is one base removed from it; base qualities were not supplied. Libraries were prepared through the immunoSEQ multiplex PCR assay. For the multiplex PCR, a mixture combining 60 forward primers for TCR Vbeta segments and 13 reverse primers for TCR Jbeta segments was used. Amplification of the CDR3 region of rearranged TCR beta genes was performed with a multiplex PCR assay on genomic DNA. Amplified TCR beta libraries were sequenced as 87-base-pair reads on the Illumina HiSeq System. Per the original workflow: A later analysis counted around 72 million unique TCR beta chains across the 550 to 700 repertoires, and some 12 million of these chains were shared by at least two donors. Raw reads were error-corrected and collapsed into unique sequences with a nearest-neighbor algorithm that merged closely related sequences to remove PCR and sequencing errors. CDR3 sequences were aligned to IMGT reference sequences to assign V, D and J gene segments. For a sequence to be retained, a match of at least six nucleotides was required to both a V gene segment and a J gene segment. Rearrangements were called productive when the CDR3 lacked stop codons and stayed in frame with V and J; all others were non-productive. CDR3 was defined by IMGT convention, running from the second conserved V-encoded cysteine to the conserved J-encoded phenylalanine. The earlier analysis of more than 450 of the donors excluded sequences that lacked an unambiguous match to a single V gene segment. An earlier analysis of about 590 of the donors classified V segments as functional when productive rearrangements were above 56.7% and as segregating when the standard deviation between donors was above 5%. A statistical classification framework was developed to diagnose cytomegalovirus status using the catalog of TCR beta chain sequences. In a later analysis, TCR nucleotide sequences were compared against IMGT/GENE-DB human TR gene sequences so that V and J genes could be assigned. In a later analysis, CDR3 sequences and most-parsimonious VDJ recombination scenarios were assigned using the TCRdist pipeline. In a later analysis, every TCR beta chain was defined by the combination of its CDR3 amino acid sequence and its V-gene family, and reads without a unique V-gene family were dropped. To address suspected cross-contamination and a sequencing artifact, a later analysis removed over 500 highly shared, low-generation-probability nucleotide sequences. For each public chain, a later analysis derived a clonal expansion index from normalized ranks of inferred template counts within each repertoire. In a later analysis, generation probabilities were computed with a VDJ recombination model fitted to out-of-frame rearrangements, and the resulting probabilities were checked against IGoR. Hypergeometric tests were used in a later analysis to score TCR-TCR, TCR-HLA and TCR-CMV co-occurrence, with a repertoire-size bias correction applied to the TCR pairs. False discovery rates were estimated in a later analysis by permuting HLA or CMV assignments 20 times. In a later analysis, co-occurring TCRs were grouped using DBSCAN, and TCRdist sequence similarity was added for clustering within HLA-allele-positive subsets. Repertoires with fewer than 30,000 or more than 120,000 public chains, plus five repertoires with anomalous nucleotide sharing, were excluded from co-occurrence clustering. TCRdb retrieved this table from immuneACCESS and kept in-frame rearrangements only. Not all clones are present; in checked studies, unresolved V genes account for under half, and no reason is known for the remainder. The V and J calls and the clone size are those of that table, but D and trimming were determined from the DNA. Here the sample has tens of thousands of clones; 75% to 85% occur a single time. The ten largest account for about 3.6% of the sample.

This sample is part of a study of cytomegalovirus exposure and HLA in healthy donors (TCRdb year 2017). Study-wide context: An earlier analysis of some 500 of the donors reported 250 to 300 Gb of sequence data and some 120 million unique TCR beta sequences from roughly 180 million T cells. An early release covering 500 to 750 HLA-typed donors comprised approximately 290 gigabases of sequencing data and 85 million or so unique TCR sequences. Among the roughly 380 genotyped donors, about 83% belonged to the genetic ancestry cluster associated with self-reported Caucasian donors. The aim of the study was to test whether cataloging public T cell receptors could identify signatures of past pathogen exposure. The study profiled the T cell repertoires of some 610 subjects by immunosequencing and related them to cytomegalovirus serostatus. Along with the approximately 600-subject first cohort, a separate validation cohort of some 130 different subjects was used. The study combined high-throughput TCR immunosequencing, statistical association of individual TCRs with disease status, and machine learning to predict cytomegalovirus infection status. A later analysis re-analyzed previously published TCR beta repertoires from roughly 690 donors and added high-resolution HLA genotyping to study TCR occurrence patterns. Rather than drawing on any new phenotypic data, the later analysis identified candidate immune exposures from TCR beta sequences and the way those sequences occurred across donors. In an earlier analysis of roughly 580 of the donors, high-throughput TCR beta sequencing was used to judge whether each TCR beta V gene segment behaved as functional or pseudogenic. Donor age, sex, ethnicity and CMV serostatus were compiled together with the repertoire data. A later genetic analysis used genome-wide SNP genotypes for about three fifths of the roughly 700 donors, treating that subset as a discovery cohort. Every discovery cohort repertoire had been produced on one sequencing platform. Class I and class II HLA loci were covered by the typing at four-digit resolution. The number of typed donors differed by locus: about 629-630 for A, B, C, DRB1 and DQB1; some 500 for DQA1; about 600 for DPA1; and about 450 for DPB1. A handful of DR-DQ haplotypes were handled as single units for association and clustering because linkage in the cohort was strong. On average, 235,054 unique TCR beta nucleotide sequences were sequenced per donor among fewer than 500 genotyped donors of the cohort, with roughly 19% of those sequences being non-productive. The paper as a whole reports these results and caveats: A further reported finding was that TCR beta sequences accurately predicted the HLA-A and HLA-B alleles for most subjects in the first cohort. The classifier was reported to diagnose cytomegalovirus status with high specificity and sensitivity in both the original and validation cohorts. In vitro tests confirmed that a few of the cytomegalovirus-associated TCR beta chains recognize cytomegalovirus antigens. It was suggested by the authors that the approach could potentially be generalized to other disease states and immunological phenotypes. In this cohort, only TCR beta chains were sequenced, and detectable features were limited by the absence of alpha or paired-chain data. According to a later analysis, most CMV-associated TCR beta chains appeared to be HLA-restricted, and the HLA associations seemed to be driven largely by CMV exposure. In an earlier analysis of some 540 of the donors, most TCR beta V segments appeared in productive rearrangements about 87% or about 30% of the time, broadly matching IMGT annotations. A later analysis associated 15,000 to 20,000 TCR beta sequences with specific HLA alleles at a false discovery rate of 0.05. A later genetic analysis associated a missense DCLRE1C variant with V-gene and J-gene trimming of TCR beta chains, and an independent cohort replicated the association. A later analysis reported that several top co-occurrence clusters appeared linked to parvovirus B19, influenza, CMV and Epstein-Barr virus. Most TCR sequences were seen in very few donors, while some public TCRs were found in many individuals. The sequencing pipeline was judged likely to have produced a cluster of highly shared sequence variants as a technical artifact. Sequencing depth was assumed to be roughly uniform across donors in the presence/absence analyses, though that assumption may not hold. When HLA alleles, especially DR and DQ, strongly co-occurred, attributing TCR associations to individual alleles was difficult. The only immune exposure information available for the cohort was CMV serostatus. Roughly 17 rarely observed V segments, including chromosome 9 orphons, were excluded from the earlier analysis of approximately 600 of the donors because counts were too low. Compared with the roughly 700-donor mean, donors in an Asian-associated ancestry cluster had fewer N-insertions in productive TCRs, according to a later genetic analysis. A total of 150 or so TCR beta chains were listed by the study as associated with cytomegalovirus. Because HLA typing was unavailable for some donors at each locus, only the typed subset was used in association tests. According to a later analysis, TCR association rates differed among HLA loci, with DRB1 alleles showing the most associated TCRs and HLA-C alleles showing the fewest. Some IMGT-functional V segments, including TRBV6-2 and TRBV6-3, could not be distinguished by the 87-base-pair reads and were therefore excluded. Correlated functional status among segregating V segments might reflect linkage disequilibrium, but an unknown experimental factor could not be ruled out. In a later analysis, HLA-associated TCR beta chains were found to be more clonally expanded and to have lower generation probabilities than equally common non-associated chains.

In total, fewer than 750 healthy bone marrow donors made up the cohort. At the time of sampling, all cohort members were nominally healthy, though unrecorded immune exposures were likely present. The donor tested CMV seronegative, placing the donor among the 350 or so seronegative members of the cohort. Each donor provided a peripheral blood sample, and peripheral blood mononuclear cells were used for TCR beta sequencing. Genomic DNA was extracted from the blood cell samples with the Qiagen DNeasy Blood Extraction Kit. Including cysteine and phenylalanine, the CDR3 has 14 amino acids. Kept here is only the CDR3 DNA, which spans 42 bases and is read in frame from base 1. V is cut by 6 bases and J by 5 bases, and the space between the germline ends is 13 bases. From a lookup of the germline V gene, CDR1 and CDR2 are MRHNA and SNTAGT.

The rearranged segments are TRBV6-4 and TRBJ2-2, with TRBD1 as a weak D call on 6 bases. The TCR comes from a woman between 18 and 30 years old in good health and CMV-seronegative. Sequencing was carried out using PBMCs. The CDR3 protein is CASSPGVETGELFF. The nucleotide sequence is given as TGTGCCAGCAGCCCAGGGGTGGAAACCGGGGAGCTGTTTTTT.